This TCR beta chain was obtained from a study of shared clonotypes between healthy human individuals (dated by TCRdb to 2018 to 2021). A note on the overall study: Three men and two women, aged 18 to 49 years, made up the cohort. Each donor's leukapheresis produced roughly between roughly 0.9 and 9 billion PBMCs. Libraries were prepared and TCR repertoires were sequenced by different laboratories using diverse techniques, in order to increase sequencing depth and limit assay-specific biases. For each donor, CD4 naive and CD4 memory were each given three plates, CD8 naive was given two plates, and CD8 memory was given one plate. The study deeply sequenced blood TCR repertoires of five healthy adults to estimate repertoire size and the extent of clonotype sharing between individuals.

The donors were healthy, HIV-negative adults who had no recently reported acute infections or vaccinations. Only Caucasian adults living in Nashville, Tennessee, USA were represented among the donors. CD4+ T cells were enriched through magnetic negative selection, after which naive cells were positively selected on CD45RA and the remaining negative fraction served as the memory subset. Blood was collected by leukapheresis, and PBMCs were isolated by Ficoll-Histopaque density gradient centrifugation and then cryopreserved in liquid nitrogen vapor phase. Purity and quantity of every magnetically sorted T cell population were checked by analytical flow cytometry. Each sorted fraction had its genomic DNA isolated and then quantified by UV absorbance on a Nanodrop 2000c. Points the paper makes about the study in general: When several donors were compared, the shared fraction of clonotypes was about 5% for naive CD4, 3.5% for naive CD8, more than 2% for memory CD4, and 0.4% for memory CD8. Higher generation probabilities were observed for clonotypes shared by all four sorted-subset donors than for non-shared clonotypes. Pairwise subsampling indicated that sequencing depth was expected to affect the degree of clonotype sharing among donors. Naive subsets generally had larger estimated clonotype richness than memory subsets did. Sampling was limited to blood, and TCR repertoires in tissue likely differ from TCR repertoires in blood. Even with the large sequencing depth, rarefaction of the sorted-subset datasets indicated that sequencing was incomplete. Because the study included only a small number of donors, the genetic and exposure-history diversity represented was limited.

Using the deep immunoSEQ assay, TCR CDR3 regions were amplified from genomic DNA by multiplex PCR. For each cell subset, the extracted genomic DNA was distributed evenly across all wells of several immunoSEQ 96-well plates, and each plate served as one replicate. Each replicate PCR for sorted subsets received 150 to 250 ng genomic DNA, equal to tens of thousands of T cell genomes. Purified libraries were quantified with a Qubit 3.0 fluorometer, sized on a Bioanalyzer 2100, and re-quantified with the KAPA Library Quantification kit. Each immunoSEQ 96-well plate was sequenced on its own single-read 150-cycle Illumina NextSeq 550 flow cell. Processing in the source paper ran as follows. Because the immunoSEQ output included only junctional sequences and no quality scores, the filtering could not be the same as the filtering used for full-length reads. To assign V/J genes and CDR3, sequences were annotated against IMGT germline references using PyIR, a Python wrapper for IgBLAST v1.9. Reads were removed for weak V/J assignments (E-value above 1e-6), missing CDR3, stop codons, out-of-frame junctions, or ambiguous translated residues. V3J clonotypes were defined as sequences sharing the same inferred V gene, J gene, and CDR3 amino acid sequence. To compute the percentage overlap between repertoires, the number of shared unique clonotypes was divided by the size of the smaller repertoire. Three approaches were used to assess repertoire richness: RTK rarefaction, the Chao1 estimator, and Recon v2.1 estimates of unobserved clonotypes. Generation probabilities for all TCRbeta clonotypes obtained by the gDNA method from a handful of donors were computed using OLGA. In TCRdb, the immuneACCESS table is reduced to in-frame sequences with V and J assigned. These tables do not hold every clone; where another copy was compared, an unresolved V gene accounts for under half, and the others remain unexplained. V and J calls and clone size are copied from that table; D and trimming were computed from the DNA. The sample includes about 2.4 million clones, with 90% to 95% observed a single time. The ten largest clones capture roughly 0.13% of the sample.

Trimming costs V 5 bases and J 6 bases, and their ends lie 11 bases apart. The CDR3, from cysteine to phenylalanine, totals 13 residues. This entry keeps only the CDR3 DNA: 39 bases, framed from base 1. Based on the germline V gene, the CDR1 and CDR2 sequences are MNHEY and SVGAGI. A remark on this clone: Its antigen has not been determined. Within one base of it there is no much larger clone, and no base qualities were kept.

This clonotype was obtained from a man aged 18 to 29 in good health. The chain uses TRBV6-5 and TRBJ2-1; the D gene is perhaps TRBD1, on 6 matching bases. Sequencing used naive CD4+ T cells sorted from blood. What this sample's cell subset or site label stands for: CD45RA+ positively selected. CDR3 region: CASSASTGNEQFF. The DNA sequence is given as TGTGCCAGCAGTGCCTCGACAGGCAATGAGCAGTTCTTC.